The sequence of this T cell receptor (beta chain) was determined in a study of shared clonotypes between healthy human individuals. Study-wide results and caveats: Some clonotypes were shared by all four sorted-subset donors, while others were not shared. The non-shared ones had lower generation probabilities than the shared ones.

Concerning this clone: The target antigen is unknown. A junction boundary mismatches the germline segment, possibly from a read error. The identical CDR3 is also encoded by other nucleotide sequences in the sample.

As defined, naive CD8 cells were CD45RO-negative and positively selected for CCR7, with terminally differentiated effector memory CD45RA+ cells excluded. Free of recent acute infections or vaccinations, the donors were healthy HIV-negative adults. It was approximately 0.2 ug DNA, approximately 30,000 T cell genomes, that sorted-subset replicate PCRs used. The method was immunoSEQ multiplex PCR; TCRdb's version includes in-frame clones alone and lacks a portion of them. The sample has about 2 million clones; about 95% are singletons. The CDR3 loop spans 14 amino acids. The germline gives CDR1 GTSNPN, CDR2 SVGIG (reference sequence).

This chain connects TRBV30 to TRBJ1-4; 8 nucleotides agree with TRBD1. What was sequenced was naive CD8+ T cells sorted from blood. The receptor comes from a man aged 18 to 30 in good health. Here the CDR3 reads CAWSQGALNEKLFF. CDR3 coding DNA: TGTGCCTGGAGCCAGGGGGCCCTTAATGAAAAACTGTTCTTT.